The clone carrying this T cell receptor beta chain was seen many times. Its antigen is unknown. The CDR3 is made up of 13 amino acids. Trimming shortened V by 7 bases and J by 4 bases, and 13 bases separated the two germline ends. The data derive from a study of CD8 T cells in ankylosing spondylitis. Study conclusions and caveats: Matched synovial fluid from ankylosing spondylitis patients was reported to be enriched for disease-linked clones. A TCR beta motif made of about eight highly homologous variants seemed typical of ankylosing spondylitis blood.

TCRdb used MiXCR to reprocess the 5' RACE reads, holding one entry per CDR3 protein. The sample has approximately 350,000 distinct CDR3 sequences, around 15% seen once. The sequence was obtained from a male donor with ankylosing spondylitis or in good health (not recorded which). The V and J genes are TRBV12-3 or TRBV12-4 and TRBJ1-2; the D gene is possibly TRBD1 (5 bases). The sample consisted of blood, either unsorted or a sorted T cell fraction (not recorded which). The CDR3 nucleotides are TGTGCCAGCAAACAATGGCAGGGCTATGGCTACACCTTC. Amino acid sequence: CASKQWQGYGYTF.